Listed below are T cell receptor beta chains from one sample, sequenced in a study of blood T cell repertoires in COVID-19. Only in-frame clones appear in the TCRdb table, and some are missing; sequencing was by immunoSEQ multiplex PCR. Of roughly 60,000 clones in the sample, around 80% are singletons; the top ten hold 9.5% to 13%. The source material was peripheral blood. The receptors shown here come from a man aged 30-40 years with COVID-19, enrolled during active disease. Both conserved end residues are part of each CDR3. A D gene is named only where the DNA matches it firmly. Rows give clone size only sometimes, using once, few, many, or a class for an expanded clone.

clone size: -; J gene: TRBJ1-6; D gene: -; V gene: TRBV24-1; CDR3 DNA: TGTGCCACCAGTGAGGGCACCAATTCACCCCTCCACTTT; CDR3 protein: CATSEGTNSPLHF
clone size: -; J gene: TRBJ2-7; D gene: TRBD1; V gene: TRBV5-4; CDR3 DNA: TGTGCCAGCAGCTCCCGGGGACAGGGTAGGGTGCAGTACTTC; CDR3 protein: CASSSRGQGRVQYF
clone size: few; J gene: TRBJ1-5; D gene: -; V gene: TRBV19; CDR3 DNA: TGTGCCAGTAGTCGACAATCGGATCAGCCCCAGCATTTT; CDR3 protein: CASSRQSDQPQHF
clone size: -; J gene: TRBJ2-5; D gene: -; V gene: TRBV9; CDR3 DNA: TGTGCCAGCAGCCCGAGCGGTGGTGAGACCCAGTACTTC; CDR3 protein: CASSPSGGETQYF
clone size: -; J gene: TRBJ1-1; D gene: -; V gene: TRBV5-1; CDR3 DNA: TGCGCCAGCACCGCCTCCCAAGGGGTCTACACTGAAGCTTTCTTT; CDR3 protein: CASTASQGVYTEAFF
clone size: -; J gene: TRBJ2-7; D gene: -; V gene: TRBV19; CDR3 DNA: TGTGCCAGTAGTAAATCTGGACTCCACGGGTACGAGCAGTACTTC; CDR3 protein: CASSKSGLHGYEQYF
clone size: -; J gene: TRBJ1-5; D gene: TRBD1; V gene: TRBV15; CDR3 DNA: TGTGCCACCAGCAGAGATACAAGGACAGGGGGCGGTCAGCCCCAGCATTTT; CDR3 protein: CATSRDTRTGGGQPQHF
clone size: -; J gene: TRBJ1-5; D gene: -; V gene: TRBV19; CDR3 DNA: TGTGCCAGTAGTATTTCTCGACAGTATGGCGGCAATCAGCCCCAGCATTTT; CDR3 protein: CASSISRQYGGNQPQHF
clone size: -; J gene: TRBJ1-3; D gene: TRBD1; V gene: TRBV9; CDR3 DNA: TGTGCCAGCAGCGTGGGACAGGGACAGTTCTCTGGAAACACCATATATTTT; CDR3 protein: CASSVGQGQFSGNTIYF
clone size: -; J gene: TRBJ2-3; D gene: TRBD2; V gene: TRBV11-2; CDR3 DNA: TGTGCCAGCAGCCGGACTAGCGGACGCACAGATACGCAGTATTTT; CDR3 protein: CASSRTSGRTDTQYF
clone size: -; J gene: TRBJ2-2; D gene: -; V gene: TRBV5-5; CDR3 DNA: TGTGCCAGCAGATTGGGAGACTCGAACACCGGGGAGCTGTTTTTT; CDR3 protein: CASRLGDSNTGELFF
clone size: -; J gene: TRBJ2-5; D gene: -; V gene: TRBV27; CDR3 DNA: TGTGCCAGCAGTTTCTCCGGCAGGAGGGTTGAGAAAAGGACCCAGTACTTC; CDR3 protein: CASSFSGRRVEKRTQYF
clone size: once; J gene: TRBJ2-7; D gene: TRBD2; V gene: TRBV19; CDR3 DNA: TGTGCCAGTAGTGCCACTAGCGCCACCCCCTACGAGCAGTACTTC; CDR3 protein: CASSATSATPYEQYF
clone size: -; J gene: TRBJ2-1; D gene: TRBD2; V gene: TRBV29-1; CDR3 DNA: TGCAGCGCTAGAGTCGGCGGGAGTTTGGACAATGAGCAGTTCTTC; CDR3 protein: CSARVGGSLDNEQFF
clone size: -; J gene: TRBJ2-2; D gene: -; V gene: TRBV7-3; CDR3 DNA: TGTGCCAGCAGCCCCAGCAAGGAAGCGCCCGGGGAGCTGTTTTTT; CDR3 protein: CASSPSKEAPGELFF
clone size: -; J gene: TRBJ1-1; D gene: TRBD1; V gene: TRBV19; CDR3 DNA: TGTGCCAGTAGTGCCTGGACAGGGAGCGGCACTGAAGCTTTCTTT; CDR3 protein: CASSAWTGSGTEAFF
clone size: -; J gene: TRBJ1-3; D gene: -; V gene: TRBV5-1; CDR3 DNA: TGCGCCCCCGTGGCACGGGGAGGGAATTCTGGAAACACCATATATTTT; CDR3 protein: CAPVARGGNSGNTIYF
clone size: few; J gene: TRBJ2-7; D gene: TRBD1; V gene: TRBV7-9; CDR3 DNA: TGTGCCAGCAGCTCCAAAATGACAGGGGGTCACGAGCAGTACTTC; CDR3 protein: CASSSKMTGGHEQYF
clone size: -; J gene: TRBJ1-3; D gene: -; V gene: TRBV30; CDR3 DNA: TGTGCCTGGGGCCTCTCTGGAAACACCATATATTTT; CDR3 protein: CAWGLSGNTIYF
clone size: -; J gene: TRBJ2-3; D gene: -; V gene: TRBV3-1/TRBV3-2; CDR3 DNA: TGTGCCAGCAGCCAAGGACCCCGGGGCACAGATACGCAGTATTTT; CDR3 protein: CASSQGPRGTDTQYF
clone size: -; J gene: TRBJ2-7; D gene: -; V gene: TRBV3-1/TRBV3-2; CDR3 DNA: TGTGCCAGCAGCCCTGGACTACCCTCCTACGAGCAGTACTTC; CDR3 protein: CASSPGLPSYEQYF
clone size: -; J gene: TRBJ1-5; D gene: -; V gene: TRBV27; CDR3 DNA: TGTGCCAGCAGCCCCGTGCGGCGGCAGCCCCAGCATTTT; CDR3 protein: CASSPVRRQPQHF
clone size: -; J gene: TRBJ2-2; D gene: TRBD2; V gene: TRBV7-9; CDR3 DNA: TGTGCCAGCAGCTCGGCCCGGGGGGGGACGAACACCGGGGAGCTGTTTTTT; CDR3 protein: CASSSARGGTNTGELFF
clone size: -; J gene: TRBJ2-2; D gene: -; V gene: TRBV11-2; CDR3 DNA: TGTGCCAGCACCCCTGGGCAGGGCGGTGGGGAGCTGTTTTTT; CDR3 protein: CASTPGQGGGELFF
clone size: -; J gene: TRBJ1-2; D gene: TRBD1; V gene: TRBV5-5; CDR3 DNA: TGTGCCAGCAGCACTCCAGGGGGCGCGGACTATGGCTACACCTTC; CDR3 protein: CASSTPGGADYGYTF
clone size: -; J gene: TRBJ2-1; D gene: TRBD2; V gene: TRBV28; CDR3 DNA: TGTGCCAGCAGTCGGACTAGCGGGAGGGTGAGTGAGCAGTTCTTC; CDR3 protein: CASSRTSGRVSEQFF
clone size: -; J gene: TRBJ2-7; D gene: -; V gene: TRBV11-2; CDR3 DNA: TGTGCCAGCAGCCGACAGACTGGAAGATACGAGCAGTACTTC; CDR3 protein: CASSRQTGRYEQYF
clone size: -; J gene: TRBJ2-7; D gene: -; V gene: TRBV6-5; CDR3 DNA: TGTGCCAGCAGAACCGGAGGGCTATTCTCCTACGAGCAGTACTTC; CDR3 protein: CASRTGGLFSYEQYF
clone size: -; J gene: TRBJ2-3; D gene: -; V gene: TRBV18; CDR3 DNA: TGTGCCAGCTCACCACAAAGGGGTGCAGATACGCAGTATTTT; CDR3 protein: CASSPQRGADTQYF
clone size: -; J gene: TRBJ2-7; D gene: -; V gene: TRBV19; CDR3 DNA: TGTGCCAGTAGTATACCCCAGGCCCCAGGTAAGGGGTACTCCTACGAGCAGTACTTC; CDR3 protein: CASSIPQAPGKGYSYEQYF
clone size: few; J gene: TRBJ1-2; D gene: TRBD1; V gene: TRBV6-1; CDR3 DNA: TGTGCCAGCAGTGAAATGACAGGGGTGGGAGGCTACACCTTC; CDR3 protein: CASSEMTGVGGYTF
clone size: -; J gene: TRBJ1-4; D gene: -; V gene: TRBV30; CDR3 DNA: TGTGCCTGGAGTGTCTCATACGGAACACTAAATGAAAAACTGTTTTTT; CDR3 protein: CAWSVSYGTLNEKLFF
clone size: -; J gene: TRBJ2-3; D gene: TRBD2; V gene: TRBV7-8; CDR3 DNA: TGTGCCAGCATCCTTAGCGGGACTAGCACAGATACGCAGTATTTT; CDR3 protein: CASILSGTSTDTQYF
clone size: -; J gene: TRBJ2-5; D gene: TRBD2; V gene: TRBV7-2; CDR3 DNA: TGTGCCAGCAGCTCCACTAGCGGATCCCAAGAGACCCAGTACTTC; CDR3 protein: CASSSTSGSQETQYF
clone size: -; J gene: TRBJ1-1; D gene: -; V gene: TRBV5-4; CDR3 DNA: TGTGCCAGCAGCCCATACAGGGTACACACTGAAGCTTTCTTT; CDR3 protein: CASSPYRVHTEAFF
clone size: -; J gene: TRBJ2-3; D gene: -; V gene: TRBV9; CDR3 DNA: TGTGCCAGCAGCGGAGCCTTGGAGGAGCCCTACACAGATACGCAGTATTTT; CDR3 protein: CASSGALEEPYTDTQYF
clone size: few; J gene: TRBJ1-5; D gene: -; V gene: TRBV10-2; CDR3 DNA: TGCGCCAGCAGTGAGGGGGCACGGCAGCCCCAGCATTTT; CDR3 protein: CASSEGARQPQHF
clone size: -; J gene: TRBJ1-1; D gene: TRBD1; V gene: TRBV18; CDR3 DNA: TGTGCCAGCTCACCCGGAACAGGGGACACTGAAGCTTTCTTT; CDR3 protein: CASSPGTGDTEAFF
clone size: -; J gene: TRBJ2-7; D gene: -; V gene: TRBV28; CDR3 DNA: TGTGCCAGCAGTTTAGACTCTACCTACGAGCAGTACTTC; CDR3 protein: CASSLDSTYEQYF